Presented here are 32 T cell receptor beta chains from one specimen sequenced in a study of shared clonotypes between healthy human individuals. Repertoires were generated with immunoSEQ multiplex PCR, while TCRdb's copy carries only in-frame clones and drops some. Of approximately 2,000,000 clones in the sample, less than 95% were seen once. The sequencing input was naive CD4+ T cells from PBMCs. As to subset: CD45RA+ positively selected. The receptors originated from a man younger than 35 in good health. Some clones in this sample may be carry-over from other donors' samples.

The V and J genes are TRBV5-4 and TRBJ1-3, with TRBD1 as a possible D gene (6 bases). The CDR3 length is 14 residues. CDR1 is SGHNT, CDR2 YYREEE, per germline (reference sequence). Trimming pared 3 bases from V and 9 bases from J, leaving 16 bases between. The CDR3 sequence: CASSSRTGLGTIYF. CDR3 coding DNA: TGTGCCAGCAGCTCTCGAACAGGGTTAGGCACCATATATTTT.

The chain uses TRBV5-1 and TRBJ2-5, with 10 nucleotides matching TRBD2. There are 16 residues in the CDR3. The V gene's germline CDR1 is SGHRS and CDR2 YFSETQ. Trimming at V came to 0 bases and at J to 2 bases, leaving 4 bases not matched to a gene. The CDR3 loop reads CASSLVGTSVQETQYF. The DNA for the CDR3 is TGCGCCAGCAGCTTGGTAGGGACTAGCGTGCAAGAGACCCAGTACTTC.

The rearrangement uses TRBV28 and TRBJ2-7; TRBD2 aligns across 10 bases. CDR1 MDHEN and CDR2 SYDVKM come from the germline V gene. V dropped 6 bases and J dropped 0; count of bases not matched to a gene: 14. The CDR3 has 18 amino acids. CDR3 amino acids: CASSPTRILAGSSYEQYF. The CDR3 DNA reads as TGTGCCAGCAGCCCGACCAGAATACTAGCGGGAAGCTCCTACGAGCAGTACTTC.

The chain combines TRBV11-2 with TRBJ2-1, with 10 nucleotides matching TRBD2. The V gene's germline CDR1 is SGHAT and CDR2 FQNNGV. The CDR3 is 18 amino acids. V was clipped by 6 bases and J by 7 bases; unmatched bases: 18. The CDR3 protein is CASSLTQGGLAELNEQFF. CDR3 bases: TGTGCCAGCAGTTTAACACAAGGCGGACTAGCGGAGCTTAATGAGCAGTTCTTC.

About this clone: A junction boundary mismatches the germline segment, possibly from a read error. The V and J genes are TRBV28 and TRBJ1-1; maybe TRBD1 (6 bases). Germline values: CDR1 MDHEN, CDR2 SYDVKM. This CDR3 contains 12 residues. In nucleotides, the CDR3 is TGTGCCACCAGTCAGGGGTTCGCTGAAGCTTTCTTT. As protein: CATSQGFAEAFF.

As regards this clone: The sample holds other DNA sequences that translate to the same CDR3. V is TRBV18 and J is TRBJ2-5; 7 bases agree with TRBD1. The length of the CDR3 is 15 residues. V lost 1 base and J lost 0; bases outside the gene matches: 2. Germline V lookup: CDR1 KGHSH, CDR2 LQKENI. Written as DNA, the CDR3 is TGTGCCAGCTCACCACGACAGGGTTACCAAGAGACCCAGTACTTC. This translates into CASSPRQGYQETQYF.

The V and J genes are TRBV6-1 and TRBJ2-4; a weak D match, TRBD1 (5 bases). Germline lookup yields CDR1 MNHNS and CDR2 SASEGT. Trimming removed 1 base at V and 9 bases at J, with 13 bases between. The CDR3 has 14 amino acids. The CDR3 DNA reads TGTGCCAGCAGTGAAGTCGGGCAGGGAACCATTCAGTACTTC. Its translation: CASSEVGQGTIQYF.

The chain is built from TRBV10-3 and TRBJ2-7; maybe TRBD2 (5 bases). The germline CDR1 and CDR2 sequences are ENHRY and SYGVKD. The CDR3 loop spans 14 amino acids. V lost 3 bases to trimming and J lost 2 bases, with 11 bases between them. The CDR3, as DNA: TGTGCCATCAGTGAATCTCGGGGAGCCTACGAGCAGTACTTC. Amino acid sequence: CAISESRGAYEQYF.

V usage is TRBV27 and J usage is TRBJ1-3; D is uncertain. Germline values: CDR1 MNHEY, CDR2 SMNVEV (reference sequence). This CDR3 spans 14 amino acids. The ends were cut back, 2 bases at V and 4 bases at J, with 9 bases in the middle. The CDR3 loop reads CASSLKGSGNTIYF. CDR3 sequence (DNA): TGTGCCAGCAGTTTAAAAGGTAGCGGAAACACCATATATTTT.

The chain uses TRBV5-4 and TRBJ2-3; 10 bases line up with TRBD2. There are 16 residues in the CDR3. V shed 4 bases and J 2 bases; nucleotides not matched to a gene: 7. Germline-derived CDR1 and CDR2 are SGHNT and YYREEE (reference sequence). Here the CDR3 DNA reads TGTGCCAGCAGCCCACGGACTAGCGGAAACACAGATACGCAGTATTTT. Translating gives CASSPRTSGNTDTQYF. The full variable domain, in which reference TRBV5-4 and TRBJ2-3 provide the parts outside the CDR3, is ETGVTQSPTHLIKTRGQQVTLRCSSQSGHNTVSWYQQALGQGPQFIFQYYREEENGRGNFPPRFSGLQFPNYSSELNVNALELDDSALYLCASSPRTSGNTDTQYFGPGTRLTVL.

The CDR3 loop reads CASGLQTGGTEKLFF. CDR3 DNA: TGTGCCAGCGGACTACAGACAGGGGGCACTGAAAAACTGTTTTTT. The V gene is TRBV7-2, the J gene TRBJ1-4; the match to TRBD1 covers 10 bases. Germline loops: CDR1 SGHTA, CDR2 FQGNSA. The CDR3 extends over 15 amino acids. Trimming removed 8 bases from V and 7 bases from J; junction bases left unmatched: 10.

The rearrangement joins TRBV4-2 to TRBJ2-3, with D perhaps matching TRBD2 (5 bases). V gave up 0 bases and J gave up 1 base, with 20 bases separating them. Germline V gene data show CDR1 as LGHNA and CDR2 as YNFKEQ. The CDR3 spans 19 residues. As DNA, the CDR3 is TGTGCCAGCAGCCAAGATTTCTCCGGCGGCCTAGCCGGCACAGATACGCAGTATTTT. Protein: CASSQDFSGGLAGTDTQYF.

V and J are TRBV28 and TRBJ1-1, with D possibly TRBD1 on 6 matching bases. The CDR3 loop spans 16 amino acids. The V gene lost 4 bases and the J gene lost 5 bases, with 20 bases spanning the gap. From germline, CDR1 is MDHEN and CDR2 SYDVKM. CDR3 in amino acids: CASSSRHRVGLTEAFF. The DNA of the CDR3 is TGTGCCAGCAGTTCCCGACACAGGGTTGGTCTAACTGAAGCTTTCTTT. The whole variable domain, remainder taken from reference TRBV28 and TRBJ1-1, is DVKVTQSSRYLVKRTGEKVFLECVQDMDHENMFWYRQDPGLGLRLIYFSYDVKMKEKGDIPEGYSVSREKKERFSLILESASTNQTSMYLCASSSRHRVGLTEAFFGQGTRLTVV.

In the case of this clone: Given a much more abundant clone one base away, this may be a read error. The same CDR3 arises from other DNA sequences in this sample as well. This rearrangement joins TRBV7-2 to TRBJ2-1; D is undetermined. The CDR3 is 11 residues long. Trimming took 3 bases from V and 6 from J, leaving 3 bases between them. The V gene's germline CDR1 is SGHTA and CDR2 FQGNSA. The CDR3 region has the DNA TGTGCCAGCAGCTTCTTCAATGAGCAGTTCTTC. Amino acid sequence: CASSFFNEQFF.

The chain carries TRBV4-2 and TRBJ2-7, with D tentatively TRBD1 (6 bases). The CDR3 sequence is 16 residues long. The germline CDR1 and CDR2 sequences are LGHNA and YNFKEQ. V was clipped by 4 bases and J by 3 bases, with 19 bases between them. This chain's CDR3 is CASSPGRGQPIYEQYF. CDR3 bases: TGTGCCAGCAGCCCTGGGAGAGGACAGCCTATCTACGAGCAGTACTTC.

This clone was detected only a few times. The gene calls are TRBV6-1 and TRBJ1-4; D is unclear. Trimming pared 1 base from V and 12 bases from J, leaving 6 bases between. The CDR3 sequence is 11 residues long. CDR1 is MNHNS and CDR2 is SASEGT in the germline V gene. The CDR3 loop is CASSEVWELFF. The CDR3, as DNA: TGTGCCAGCAGTGAAGTTTGGGAACTGTTTTTT.

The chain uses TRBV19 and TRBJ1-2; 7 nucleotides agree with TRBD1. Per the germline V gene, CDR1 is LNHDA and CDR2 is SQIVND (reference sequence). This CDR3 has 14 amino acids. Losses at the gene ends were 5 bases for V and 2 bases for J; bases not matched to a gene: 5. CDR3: CASSGGQKNYGYTF. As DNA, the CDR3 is TGTGCCAGTAGTGGGGGACAGAAAAACTATGGCTACACCTTC. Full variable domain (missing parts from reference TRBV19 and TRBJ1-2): DGGITQSPKYLFRKEGQNVTLSCEQNLNHDAMYWYRQDPGQGLRLIYYSQIVNDFQKGDIAEGYSVSREKKESFPLTVTSAQKNPTAFYLCASSGGQKNYGYTFGSGTRLTVV.

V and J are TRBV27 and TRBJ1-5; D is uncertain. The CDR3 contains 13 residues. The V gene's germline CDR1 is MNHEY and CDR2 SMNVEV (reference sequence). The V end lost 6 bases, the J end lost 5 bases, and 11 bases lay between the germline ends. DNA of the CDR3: TGTGCCAGCAGAAGGTCCGGGGATCAGCCCCAGCATTTT. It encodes CASRRSGDQPQHF.

This CDR3 is CASGWGTVTYEQYF. In nucleotides, the CDR3 is TGTGCCAGCGGCTGGGGGACAGTGACCTACGAGCAGTACTTC. The genes are TRBV28 and TRBJ2-7, with 7 positions matching TRBD1. The V gene's germline CDR1 is MDHEN and CDR2 SYDVKM. V was clipped by 8 bases and J by 2 bases; unmatched bases: 9. The CDR3 contains 14 residues.

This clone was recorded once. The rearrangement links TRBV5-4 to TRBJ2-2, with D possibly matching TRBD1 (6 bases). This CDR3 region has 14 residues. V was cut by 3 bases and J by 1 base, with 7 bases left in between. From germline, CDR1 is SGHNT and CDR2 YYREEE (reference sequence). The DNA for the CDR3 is TGTGCCAGCAGCTGGACAGTGAACACCGGGGAGCTGTTTTTT. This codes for CASSWTVNTGELFF.

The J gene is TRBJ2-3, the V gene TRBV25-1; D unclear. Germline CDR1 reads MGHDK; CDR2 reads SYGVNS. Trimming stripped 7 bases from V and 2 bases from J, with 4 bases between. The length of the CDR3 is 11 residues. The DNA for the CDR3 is TGTGCCAGCACGATCACAGATACGCAGTATTTT. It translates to CASTITDTQYF.

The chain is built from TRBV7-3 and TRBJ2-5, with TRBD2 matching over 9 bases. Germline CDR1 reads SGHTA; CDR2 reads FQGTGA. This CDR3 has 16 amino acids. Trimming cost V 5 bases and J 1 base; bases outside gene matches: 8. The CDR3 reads CASSLGGAGGQETQYF. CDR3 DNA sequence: TGTGCCAGCAGCCTGGGGGGAGCGGGAGGCCAAGAGACCCAGTACTTC.

The DNA of the CDR3 is TGTGCCAGCAGCAGGCGATTCCTGGGCGAGCAGTACTTC. Its translation: CASSRRFLGEQYF. V usage is TRBV21-1 and J usage is TRBJ2-7. TRBV21-1 is a documented pseudogene. CDR3 size: 13 residues.

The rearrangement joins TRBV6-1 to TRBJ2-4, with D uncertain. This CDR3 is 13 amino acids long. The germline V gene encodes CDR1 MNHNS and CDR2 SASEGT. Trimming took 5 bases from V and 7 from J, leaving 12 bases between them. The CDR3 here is CASSPAGRNIQYF. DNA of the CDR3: TGTGCCAGCAGTCCGGCAGGTCGGAACATTCAGTACTTC.

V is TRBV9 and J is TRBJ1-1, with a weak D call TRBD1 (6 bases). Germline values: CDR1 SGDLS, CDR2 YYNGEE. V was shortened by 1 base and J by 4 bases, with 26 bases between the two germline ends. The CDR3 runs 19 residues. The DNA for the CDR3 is TGTGCCAGCAGCGTATATCCCCAGGTGGGGGGCGATAGTATCACTGAAGCTTTCTTT. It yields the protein CASSVYPQVGGDSITEAFF. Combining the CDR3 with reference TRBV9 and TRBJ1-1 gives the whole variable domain DSGVTQTPKHLITATGQRVTLRCSPRSGDLSVYWYQQSLDQGLQFLIQYYNGEERAKGNILERFSAQQFPDLHSELNLSSLELGDSALYFCASSVYPQVGGDSITEAFFGQGTRLTVV.

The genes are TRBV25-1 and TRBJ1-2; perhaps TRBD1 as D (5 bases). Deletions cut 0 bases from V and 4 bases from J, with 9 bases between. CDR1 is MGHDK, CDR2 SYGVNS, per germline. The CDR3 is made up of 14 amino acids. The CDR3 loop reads CASSEYSTAYGYTF. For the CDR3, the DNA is TGTGCCAGCAGTGAATATTCGACAGCCTATGGCTACACCTTC.

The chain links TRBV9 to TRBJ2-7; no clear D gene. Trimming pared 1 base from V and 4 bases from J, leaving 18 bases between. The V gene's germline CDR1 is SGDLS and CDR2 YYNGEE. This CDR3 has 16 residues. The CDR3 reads CASSVPPWAGTYEQYF. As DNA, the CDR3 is TGTGCCAGCAGCGTACCCCCGTGGGCAGGAACGTACGAGCAGTACTTC.

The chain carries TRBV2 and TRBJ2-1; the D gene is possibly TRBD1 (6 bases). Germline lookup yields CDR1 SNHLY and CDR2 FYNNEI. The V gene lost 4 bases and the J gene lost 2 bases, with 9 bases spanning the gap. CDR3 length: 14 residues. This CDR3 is CASSVQGPYNEQFF. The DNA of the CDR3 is TGTGCCAGCAGTGTTCAGGGGCCCTACAATGAGCAGTTCTTC.

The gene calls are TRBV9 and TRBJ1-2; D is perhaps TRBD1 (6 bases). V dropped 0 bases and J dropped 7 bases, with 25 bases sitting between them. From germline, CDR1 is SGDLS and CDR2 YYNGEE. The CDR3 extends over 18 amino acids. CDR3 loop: CASSVEGGQREREGGYTF. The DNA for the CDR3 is TGTGCCAGCAGCGTAGAGGGGGGACAAAGGGAGCGGGAAGGTGGCTACACCTTC.

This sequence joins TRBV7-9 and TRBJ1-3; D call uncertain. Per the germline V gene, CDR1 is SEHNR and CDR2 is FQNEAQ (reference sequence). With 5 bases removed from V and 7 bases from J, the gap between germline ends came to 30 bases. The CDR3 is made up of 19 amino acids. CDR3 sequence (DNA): TGTGCCAGCAGCCGCGGTACCAATGCGGATCGTTTTTTGGGGAACACCATATATTTT. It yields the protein CASSRGTNADRFLGNTIYF.

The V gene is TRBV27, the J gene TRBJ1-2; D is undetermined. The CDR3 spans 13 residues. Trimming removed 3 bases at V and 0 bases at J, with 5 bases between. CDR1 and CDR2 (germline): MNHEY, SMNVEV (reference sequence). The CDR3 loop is CASSLFSNYGYTF. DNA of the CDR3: TGTGCCAGCAGTTTGTTCTCTAACTATGGCTACACCTTC.

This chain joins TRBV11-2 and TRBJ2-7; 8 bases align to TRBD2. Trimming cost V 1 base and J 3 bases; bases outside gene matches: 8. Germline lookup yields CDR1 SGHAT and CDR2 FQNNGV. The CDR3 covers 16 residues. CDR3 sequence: CASSLGHRGGGYEQYF. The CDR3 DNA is TGTGCCAGCAGCTTAGGGCATCGGGGGGGCGGCTACGAGCAGTACTTC.